This T cell receptor beta chain was retrieved from a study of T cells after yellow fever vaccination. This clonotype showed up many times. The CDR3 covers 13 residues. Germline V lookup: CDR1 SGHTA, CDR2 FQGTGA. V was shortened by 5 bases and J by 4 bases, with 11 bases between the two germline ends. Generation of TCR cDNA used 5'RACE template switching (which added a universal primer site and UMIs). TCRdb re-analysed the 5' RACE reads in MiXCR, keeping a single row per CDR3 protein. The sample has 550,000 to 750,000 distinct CDR3 sequences; roughly 14% are singletons. The specimen comprised PBMCs, sampled on the day of the yellow fever booster vaccination. This receptor was taken from a man aged 25-45 years who received the YFV17D yellow fever vaccine. This chain joins TRBV7-3 and TRBJ2-5; perhaps TRBD1 as D (5 bases). For the CDR3, the DNA is TGTGCCAGCAGCCCCGGACACCGAGAGACCCAGTACTTC. This codes for CASSPGHRETQYF.